What follows are 29 T cell receptor beta chains derived from one specimen sequenced in a study of blood T cell repertoires in COVID-19. Profiling relied on immunoSEQ multiplex PCR, and the TCRdb table lists in-frame clones only, not all of them. The sample includes about 180,000 clones, roughly 80% seen only once; the top ten take 6% to 8.5%. The sample taken for sequencing was peripheral blood. These receptors came from a human donor in a cohort sampled during active COVID-19.

The chain recombines TRBV11-2 with TRBJ2-7; TRBD1 might be the D (5 bases). In germline, CDR1 is SGHAT, CDR2 FQNNGV. The CDR3 length is 13 residues. The V end was cut by 1 base, the J end by 3 bases, with 7 bases between. The CDR3 nucleotides are TGTGCCAGCAGCTTAGCCAGGGACTACGAGCAGTACTTC. As protein: CASSLARDYEQYF. The variable domain in full, with the rest retrieved from reference TRBV11-2 and TRBJ2-7, is EAGVAQSPRYKIIEKRQSVAFWCNPISGHATLYWYQQILGQGPKLLIQFQNNGVVDDSQLPKDRFSAERLKGVDSTLKIQPAKLEDSAVYLCASSLARDYEQYFGPGTRLTVT.

V usage is TRBV7-8 and J usage is TRBJ2-7; 8 bases are a match to TRBD1. The CDR3 is 14 amino acids. CDR1 is SGHVS and CDR2 is FQNEAQ in the germline V gene. V gave up 3 bases and J gave up 0 bases; unmatched junction bases: 1. CDR3 sequence: CASSLGTGSYEQYF. The CDR3 coding sequence is TGTGCCAGCAGCTTGGGGACAGGCTCCTACGAGCAGTACTTC.

This chain joins TRBV13 and TRBJ2-7; D ambiguous. The CDR3 runs to 12 residues. Germline CDR1 reads PRHDT; CDR2 reads FYEKMQ (reference sequence). Trimming pared 5 bases from V and 0 bases from J, leaving 5 bases between. As DNA, the CDR3 is TGTGCCAGCAGCGTGAGCTCCTACGAGCAGTACTTC. Translation: CASSVSSYEQYF.

V gene TRBV15 combines with J gene TRBJ1-6, with 9 positions matching TRBD1. This CDR3 comprises 16 residues. J gave up 7 bases and V 5 bases, and 9 bases lay outside the gene matches. Germline V gene sequence: CDR1 LNHNV, CDR2 YYDKDF (reference sequence). CDR3 protein: CATSATRTGVNSPLHF. In DNA form, the CDR3 reads TGTGCCACCAGCGCCACACGGACAGGGGTGAATTCACCCCTCCACTTT.

The J gene is TRBJ1-2, the V gene TRBV9, with a possible D match to TRBD1 (5 bases). This CDR3 comprises 15 residues. V lost 4 bases, J lost 4 bases, and 17 bases lay in between. Germline V gene sequence: CDR1 SGDLS, CDR2 YYNGEE. This chain's CDR3 is CASSLGAIGPYGYTF. The CDR3 nucleotides read TGTGCCAGCAGCCTTGGGGCCATCGGACCCTATGGCTACACCTTC.

The chain is built from TRBV4-1 and TRBJ1-1; D not resolved. V lost 0 bases and J 11 bases, leaving 22 bases between the germline ends. This CDR3 has 16 residues. Looked up from germline, CDR1 is MGHRA and CDR2 is YSYEKL. CDR3 residues: CASSQDSKAGMIMAFF. In nucleotides, the CDR3 is TGCGCCAGCAGCCAAGATAGTAAGGCAGGAATGATAATGGCTTTCTTT.

The chain combines TRBV11-2 with TRBJ1-4, with 9 nucleotides matching TRBD1. CDR1 and CDR2 (germline): SGHAT, FQNNGV. J was trimmed by 5 bases and V by 3 bases; bases with no gene match: 7. The CDR3 covers 16 residues. The CDR3 DNA is TGTGCCAGCAGCTTGGCGGACAGGGGAGTAAATGAAAAACTGTTTTTT. Translated, it gives CASSLADRGVNEKLFF.

V is TRBV6-5 and J is TRBJ2-2; 7 nucleotides line up with TRBD1. CDR3 length: 15 amino acids. V lost 2 bases to trimming and J lost 3 bases; unmatched junction nucleotides: 3. Germline CDR1 and CDR2: MNHEY and SVGAGI. The CDR3 region is CASSYQGGDTGELFF. CDR3 DNA sequence: TGTGCCAGCAGTTACCAAGGGGGCGACACCGGGGAGCTGTTTTTT.

In its sample, this clone was seen a few times. The CDR3 DNA sequence: TGTGCCAGTAGTATAGGAGCGAGAGATAATTCACCCCTCCACTTT. Translated: CASSIGARDNSPLHF. The V call is TRBV19, the J call TRBJ1-6; D is uncertain. Trimming left V 1 base short and J 5 bases short, with 9 bases between. In germline, CDR1 is LNHDA, CDR2 SQIVND (reference sequence). The CDR3 extends over 15 amino acids.

This chain joins TRBV6-1 and TRBJ2-7, with TRBD2 matching over 10 bases. Trimming cost V 3 bases and J 3 bases; bases outside gene matches: 11. CDR1 and CDR2 from the germline V gene are MNHNS and SASEGT. CDR3 length: 17 residues. This chain's CDR3 is CASSESSHIAGGYEQYF. The CDR3, as DNA: TGTGCCAGCAGTGAGAGCTCACACATAGCGGGGGGCTACGAGCAGTACTTC.

The rearrangement uses TRBV19 and TRBJ1-5; D ambiguous. The CDR3 runs to 12 residues. Between the trimmed V and J ends, which lost 2 bases and 8 bases, there was a span of 7 bases. CDR1 and CDR2 from the germline V gene are LNHDA and SQIVND (reference sequence). The CDR3 sequence: CASSISREPQHF. CDR3 DNA sequence: TGTGCCAGTAGTATATCACGGGAGCCCCAGCATTTT.

This clone was counted only a few times. The V call is TRBV11-2, the J call TRBJ2-3; D unclear. The V and J ends lost 1 base and 4 bases respectively, with 6 bases between them. This CDR3 has 13 residues. Germline V lookup: CDR1 SGHAT, CDR2 FQNNGV. This chain's CDR3 is CASSLGSADTQYF. The CDR3 DNA sequence: TGTGCCAGCAGCTTAGGCTCGGCAGATACGCAGTATTTT.

V gene TRBV20-1 combines with J gene TRBJ1-5; D gene uncertain. This CDR3 comprises 15 residues. V was shortened by 3 bases and J by 0 bases, with 12 bases between the two germline ends. Germline lookup yields CDR1 DFQATT and CDR2 SNEGSKA (reference sequence). CDR3 nucleotide sequence: TGCAGTGCTAGTTCGGTAGAATATAGCAATCAGCCCCAGCATTTT. As protein: CSASSVEYSNQPQHF.

This clone was counted between two and nine times. The chain has TRBV5-1 and TRBJ1-6; D remains unclear. Germline-derived CDR1 and CDR2 are SGHRS and YFSETQ. V was clipped by 2 bases and J by 0 bases, with 6 bases between them. CDR3 length: 15 amino acids. This CDR3 reads CASSLQSSYNSPLHF. CDR3 nucleotides: TGCGCCAGCAGCTTACAGAGCTCCTATAATTCACCCCTCCACTTT.

The genes are TRBV11-3 and TRBJ1-1, with D maybe TRBD1 (5 bases). V was trimmed by 1 base and J by 5 bases, leaving 5 bases between them. Germline V gene sequence: CDR1 SGHNT, CDR2 YENEEA. This CDR3 has 12 amino acids. For the CDR3, the DNA is TGTGCCAGCAGCTTAGGACAGACTGAAGCTTTCTTT. Its translation: CASSLGQTEAFF.

The chain recombines TRBV5-1 with TRBJ2-1; 9 positions match TRBD1. J gave up 4 bases and V 3 bases, and 5 bases lay outside the gene matches. CDR1 and CDR2 from the germline V gene are SGHRS and YFSETQ. This CDR3 is built from 15 residues. As DNA, the CDR3 is TGCGCCAGCAGCTCTACAGGGGGCCGTTACAATGAGCAGTTCTTC. It is translated as CASSSTGGRYNEQFF.

The chain is built from TRBV2 and TRBJ2-1; TRBD1 matches 10 bases. The junction had 4 bases not matched to a gene; V was cut back by 6 bases and J by 8 bases. The CDR3 has 13 residues. Germline V gene sequence: CDR1 SNHLY, CDR2 FYNNEI. The CDR3 DNA reads as TGTGCCAGCAGGAGGACAGGGGGAGATGAGCAGTTCTTC. This sequence encodes CASRRTGGDEQFF.

The DNA for the CDR3 is TGTGCCAGCAGGGTAACTAGCGGGGGGGCCAATGAGCAGTTCTTC. Translating it yields CASRVTSGGANEQFF. The V call is TRBV6-5, the J call TRBJ2-1, with 13 nucleotides matching TRBD2. This CDR3 comprises 15 residues. CDR1 MNHEY and CDR2 SVGAGI come from the germline V gene. V shed 6 bases, J shed 6 bases, and the junction held 5 bases outside the gene matches.

About this clone itself: Different DNA sequences within this sample yield the same CDR3. V and J are TRBV7-9 and TRBJ1-5, with D possibly TRBD1 on 5 matching bases. From germline, CDR1 is SEHNR and CDR2 FQNEAQ (reference sequence). With 1 base removed from V and 1 base from J, the gap between germline ends came to 5 bases. The CDR3 runs 14 residues. CDR3 nucleotide sequence: TGTGCCAGCAGCTTAGGACAGAGCAATCAGCCCCAGCATTTT. Its protein is CASSLGQSNQPQHF.

The chain uses TRBV5-1 and TRBJ2-2; TRBD1 might be the D (5 bases). The V gene lost 1 base and the J gene lost 12 bases, with 16 bases spanning the gap. Looked up from germline, CDR1 is SGHRS and CDR2 is YFSETQ. CDR3 length equals 14 residues. The CDR3, as DNA: TGCGCCAGCAGCTTGTCCACTCCATTGGGGCAGCTGTTTTTT. Translation gives CASSLSTPLGQLFF.

The genes are TRBV27 and TRBJ1-2; possibly TRBD1 for D (5 bases). Germline loops: CDR1 MNHEY, CDR2 SMNVEV (reference sequence). The length of the CDR3 is 14 residues. The ends were cut back, 4 bases at V and 4 bases at J, with 13 bases in the middle. CDR3: CASSSADRPYGYTF. DNA for the CDR3: TGTGCCAGCAGTTCCGCAGACAGACCCTATGGCTACACCTTC.

CDR3 nucleotide sequence: TGTGCCAGCAGTGAGGAGGGGTATAGCAATCAGCCCCAGCATTTT. Its translation is CASSEEGYSNQPQHF. This chain uses TRBV2 with TRBJ1-5, with a tentative D call TRBD1 (5 bases). This CDR3 contains 15 residues. Germline CDR1 reads SNHLY; CDR2 reads FYNNEI. Between the trimmed V and J ends, which lost 3 bases and 0 bases, there was a span of 9 bases.

The J gene is TRBJ1-1, the V gene TRBV19, with TRBD1 identical over 8 bases. Germline V gene data show CDR1 as LNHDA and CDR2 as SQIVND (reference sequence). The CDR3 sequence is 14 residues long. The trim removed 5 bases at V and 4 bases at J, leaving 6 bases unmatched. CDR3 DNA: TGTGCCAGTAGTCGCGACAGGGGTATCACTGAAGCTTTCTTT. Translation gives CASSRDRGITEAFF.

In the case of this clone: Sequence at one end of the junction differs from germline and may be a read error. This chain's CDR3 is CASSPPGQSFEQYF. The CDR3, as DNA: TGCGCCAGCAGCCCACCGGGACAGTCCTTCGAGCAGTACTTC. The chain has TRBV5-1 and TRBJ2-7, with 7 bases lining up with TRBD1. Germline assignment: CDR1 SGHRS and CDR2 YFSETQ. CDR3 length: 14 residues. The variable domain in full, with the rest retrieved from reference TRBV5-1 and TRBJ2-7, is KAGVTQTPRYLIKTRGQQVTLSCSPISGHRSVSWYQQTPGQGLQFLFEYFSETQRNKGNFPGRFSGRQFSNSRSEMNVSTLELGDSALYLCASSPPGQSFEQYFGPGTRLTVT.

This clone was detected only once. The rearrangement uses TRBV14 and TRBJ2-7, with TRBD1 identical over 10 bases. Germline V gives CDR1 SGHDN, CDR2 FVKESK. The CDR3 contains 18 residues. With V trimmed by 2 bases and J by 2 bases, 12 bases remained unmatched. Written as DNA, the CDR3 is TGTGCCAGCAGCCAACGGGGGGGACAGGGGCTGACACCCTACGAGCAGTACTTC. Translation: CASSQRGGQGLTPYEQYF.

The chain is built from TRBV3-1 (or the pseudogene TRBV3-2) and TRBJ1-2; D not certain. V lost 1 base, J lost 7 bases, and 7 bases lay in between. Germline V gives CDR1 LGHDT, CDR2 YNNKEL (reference sequence). The CDR3 has 12 amino acids. The DNA for the CDR3 is TGTGCCAGCAGCCAAGCCCGGTCTGGCTACACCTTC. Translating it yields CASSQARSGYTF.

V usage is TRBV19 and J usage is TRBJ2-1; perhaps TRBD1 as D (6 bases). There are 17 residues in the CDR3. V shed 4 bases and J shed 0 bases, with 16 bases lying between them. The germline V gene encodes CDR1 LNHDA and CDR2 SQIVND (reference sequence). The CDR3: CASSTLTGQSSYNEQFF. DNA for the CDR3: TGTGCCAGTAGTACCCTGACAGGACAGAGCTCCTACAATGAGCAGTTCTTC.

V gene TRBV12-3 or TRBV12-4 combines with J gene TRBJ1-5, with D unclear. CDR3 size: 12 residues. V dropped 3 bases and J dropped 5 bases, with 5 bases sitting between them. In DNA, the CDR3 is TGTGCCAGCAGTTTCTCCGATCAGCCCCAGCATTTT. Translated: CASSFSDQPQHF.

The rearrangement joins TRBV2 to TRBJ1-5; weak D call: TRBD1 (6 bases). The ends were cut back, 6 bases at V and 4 bases at J, with 10 bases in the middle. The CDR3 spans 13 residues. CDR1 and CDR2 (germline): SNHLY, FYNNEI. CDR3 region: CASSGQLNQPQHF. The DNA for the CDR3 is TGTGCCAGCAGCGGACAGTTAAATCAGCCCCAGCATTTT.